The sequence of this TCR beta chain was determined in a study of beta chain features in type 1 diabetes. Expressed TCRB transcripts were sequenced, since all the RNA that had been isolated was reverse transcribed. Method: immunoSEQ multiplex PCR; TCRdb's copy keeps in-frame clones and lacks some. The table records about 38,000 clones, about 65% of them present only once. The CDR3 consists of 19 residues. Germline V gene sequence: CDR1 KGHSH, CDR2 LQKENI. Trimming took 1 base from V and 0 from J; bases not matched to a gene: 5. V and J are TRBV18 and TRBJ2-2; 13 nucleotides align to TRBD2. This TCR was recovered from a woman aged 25 to 39 in good health. Sequenced: Tregs from blood. CDR3 coding DNA: TGTGCCAGCTCACCACATGGACTAGCGGGAGTCTCGAACACCGGGGAGCTGTTTTTT. Protein: CASSPHGLAGVSNTGELFF.